The source of this T cell receptor (beta chain) is a study of T cells in Graves' hyperthyroidism and ophthalmopathy (dated by TCRdb to between 2018 and 2020). About the study as a whole: Peripheral blood samples were taken at initial diagnosis, before any treatment was given. To identify distinguishing TCR V-J signatures, a discovery cohort of around 100 patients was used, comprising fewer than 45 with Graves' ophthalmopathy and roughly 60 with stable Graves' hyperthyroidism. Whether ophthalmopathy could be predicted prospectively was tested in an independent validation cohort made up of 18 hyperthyroidism patients plus 17 patients who later progressed to ophthalmopathy. The roughly 90 discovery patients were divided at random into training and test sets in a 7:3 ratio. In addition, the study compared T-cell repertoires in thyroid tissue and in blood from roughly 6 Graves' hyperthyroidism patients. Following sampling, methimazole starting at 30 mg daily was given to hyperthyroidism patients, and high-dose intravenous methylprednisolone was given to ophthalmopathy patients. TCR Vbeta CDR3 sequencing of approximately 140 peripheral blood samples (43 ophthalmopathy, roughly 72 hyperthyroidism and approximately 17 progressor patients) is reported in the paper. Beyond this particular receptor, the publication reports: Most expanded thyroid clonotypes (frequency above 0.001) were also found in blood, which suggests that blood repertoires may mirror thyroid immune responses. In validation, the model predicted progression to ophthalmopathy with approximately 70% sensitivity and approximately 78% specificity, a median of around six months before onset. Sample size was not statistically predetermined, and investigators were not blinded to group allocation. In cross-validation, a model built on a 13 V-J signature told ophthalmopathy apart from stable hyperthyroidism with roughly 87% sensitivity and roughly 81% specificity, and in testing the same model reached 80%/75%.

Stable Graves' hyperthyroidism was defined as the absence of progression to ophthalmopathy over 18 months of follow-up. Hyperthyroidism patients were aged 18 to 65 years and newly diagnosed, with disease duration of less than 2 months. Any patient with an uncontrolled infection, another autoimmune disease, pregnancy or lactation was excluded. Diagnoses relied on clinical symptoms, serum thyroxine and TRAb, thyroid ultrasound and orbital computed tomography. PBMCs were isolated from about 9 ml of fresh peripheral blood by Ficoll-Paque density gradient centrifugation. Total RNA was extracted using Trizol reagent, and RNA quality was assessed on an Agilent 2100 Bioanalyzer. The CDR3 goes from the cysteine to the phenylalanine over 15 residues. Only the CDR3 portion is preserved as DNA: 45 bases, with reading frame beginning at the first base. In the germline V gene (reference sequence), CDR1 corresponds to DFQATT and CDR2 to SNEGSKA. After removal of 5 bases from V and 0 bases from J, the junction retains 7 bases not matched to a gene.

The TCR beta CDR3 regions were amplified from RNA transcripts. For the first round of RT-PCR on the TCR CDR3, the HTBI primer set was used together with the Qiagen OneStep RT-PCR kit. Libraries were constructed in a second round of multiplex PCR, after which size selection and purification were carried out. Sequencing of the libraries was done on an Illumina HiSeq2000 using paired-end 100 bp reads. Under the source paper's analysis protocol: SOAPnuke was used to process the raw data, removing reads that contained adapters or uncalled bases, had a mean Phred below 15, or lacked an exact match to the constant primer or identifier. High-quality paired reads were merged using COPE v1.2.5, and each unique nucleotide sequence was defined as a clonotype. MiTCR v1.1 was used to align clonotypes to the IMGT TRBV, TRBD and TRBJ reference segments. Only V-J combinations with frequency above 0.0001, covering about 99% of repertoires, were analysed. The TCS score was defined as the ratio of F50 (clonal expansion) to E x V (chaos), calculated using BLOSUM62-based TCRdist between CDR3 peptides within each V-J. Welch's t-statistics and random forest reduced roughly 530 V-J features to about 12, which were used in a naive Bayes classifier (R e1071). TCRdb passed the public sequencing reads through fastp at Q25 and MiXCR, retaining productive beta sequences. Every entry covers one CDR3 protein and lists the most common genes and DNA from its rows. TCRdb assigned the V and J calls; the authors' analysis was not used. Here the sample has some 770,000 distinct CDR3 sequences; 16% occur a single time. Under 10% of the sample belongs to the ten largest clones.

This clonotype has only a few counts. Its antigen specificity is not known. No qualities accompany the bases; no much larger clone lies one base away. The sequenced sample consisted of blood. The sequence links TRBV20-1 to TRBJ2-1, and TRBD2 aligns with 7 junction nucleotides. This clonotype was obtained from a man aged 18 to 29 with Graves' hyperthyroidism. The nucleotide sequence reads TGCAGTGCTCCCAGGAGCGGGACCTCCTACAATGAGCAGTTCTTC. This gives the protein CSAPRSGTSYNEQFF.